A selection of T cell receptor beta chains follows, all from one sample in a study of blood T cell repertoires in COVID-19. The protocol was immunoSEQ multiplex PCR, while the TCRdb copy is restricted to in-frame clones and leaves out a portion. This sample has about 160,000 clones, with about nine tenths found just once. The sample comprised peripheral blood. The receptors were gathered from a woman aged 55-69 years who had recovered from COVID-19. The CDR3 runs from the conserved cysteine through the conserved F or W. Each record gives: D gene, clone size, J gene, V gene, CDR3 protein, CDR3 DNA. The D gene is left open where the match is weak. Clone size is given for some rows only: seen once, a few or many times, or a class if the clone is expanded.

D gene: .; clone size: .; J gene: TRBJ2-7; V gene: TRBV6-5; CDR3 protein: CASQGPYEQYF; CDR3 DNA: TGTGCCAGCCAGGGTCCCTACGAGCAGTACTTC
D gene: TRBD1; clone size: .; J gene: TRBJ2-2; V gene: TRBV11-2; CDR3 protein: CASSTPTGTANTGELFF; CDR3 DNA: TGTGCCAGCAGCACCCCAACCGGGACAGCAAACACCGGGGAGCTGTTTTTT
D gene: TRBD2; clone size: .; J gene: TRBJ2-5; V gene: TRBV2; CDR3 protein: CATSQGLAGDQETQYF; CDR3 DNA: TGTGCCACCTCACAGGGGCTAGCGGGGGACCAAGAGACCCAGTACTTC
D gene: .; clone size: .; J gene: TRBJ1-2; V gene: TRBV3-1/TRBV3-2; CDR3 protein: CASSQDVTGNYGYTF; CDR3 DNA: TGTGCCAGCAGCCAAGACGTAACAGGGAACTATGGCTACACCTTC
D gene: .; clone size: few; J gene: TRBJ2-7; V gene: TRBV5-1; CDR3 protein: CASSFGVSYEQYF; CDR3 DNA: TGCGCCAGCAGCTTCGGGGTCTCCTACGAGCAGTACTTC
D gene: TRBD1; clone size: .; J gene: TRBJ2-5; V gene: TRBV27; CDR3 protein: CASSLAGGGIVGETQYF; CDR3 DNA: TGTGCCAGCAGTTTAGCAGGGGGCGGAATAGTAGGGGAGACCCAGTACTTC
D gene: .; clone size: .; J gene: TRBJ1-5; V gene: TRBV7-8; CDR3 protein: CASSSRRGSSNQPQHF; CDR3 DNA: TGTGCCAGCAGCTCCCGGAGGGGCTCGAGCAATCAGCCCCAGCATTTT
D gene: .; clone size: .; J gene: TRBJ1-2; V gene: TRBV29-1; CDR3 protein: CSVEDQEVGYGYTF; CDR3 DNA: TGCAGCGTTGAAGATCAGGAGGTAGGATATGGCTACACCTTC
D gene: TRBD1; clone size: .; J gene: TRBJ2-3; V gene: TRBV19; CDR3 protein: CASRDRAGTDTQYF; CDR3 DNA: TGTGCCAGTAGGGACAGGGCGGGGACAGATACGCAGTATTTT
D gene: TRBD1; clone size: .; J gene: TRBJ1-1; V gene: TRBV29-1; CDR3 protein: CSVRTGPTEAFF; CDR3 DNA: TGCAGCGTACGGACAGGGCCCACTGAAGCTTTCTTT
D gene: .; clone size: .; J gene: TRBJ1-3; V gene: TRBV6-5; CDR3 protein: CASRPGLNTIYF; CDR3 DNA: TGTGCCAGCAGACCGGGATTAAACACCATATATTTT
D gene: .; clone size: .; J gene: TRBJ2-7; V gene: TRBV5-5; CDR3 protein: CASSLTGSSYEQYF; CDR3 DNA: TGTGCCAGCAGCTTAACCGGGAGCTCATACGAGCAGTACTTC
D gene: TRBD1; clone size: once; J gene: TRBJ1-2; V gene: TRBV5-4; CDR3 protein: CASSLGRDRGPLGGYTF; CDR3 DNA: TGTGCCAGCAGCTTGGGCCGGGACAGAGGGCCGTTGGGTGGCTACACCTTC
D gene: .; clone size: .; J gene: TRBJ2-7; V gene: TRBV18; CDR3 protein: CASSPPAGGNEQYF; CDR3 DNA: TGTGCCAGCTCACCACCGGCAGGGGGGAACGAGCAGTACTTC
D gene: TRBD1; clone size: .; J gene: TRBJ1-1; V gene: TRBV5-1; CDR3 protein: CASSFMDRVFGTEAFF; CDR3 DNA: TGCGCCAGCAGCTTCATGGACAGGGTCTTTGGCACTGAAGCTTTCTTT
D gene: .; clone size: .; J gene: TRBJ2-7; V gene: TRBV3-1/TRBV3-2; CDR3 protein: CASSQARGTYEQYF; CDR3 DNA: TGTGCCAGCAGCCAAGCAAGAGGAACCTACGAGCAGTACTTC
D gene: TRBD2; clone size: .; J gene: TRBJ2-5; V gene: TRBV5-1; CDR3 protein: CASSLWGTSGGETQYF; CDR3 DNA: TGCGCCAGCAGCTTGTGGGGGACTAGCGGGGGAGAGACCCAGTACTTC
D gene: TRBD1; clone size: .; J gene: TRBJ1-1; V gene: TRBV6-5; CDR3 protein: CASRAGGAWTEAFF; CDR3 DNA: TGTGCCAGCAGGGCAGGGGGCGCATGGACTGAAGCTTTCTTT
D gene: TRBD1; clone size: .; J gene: TRBJ1-2; V gene: TRBV27; CDR3 protein: CASSRDSGTAFAYGYTF; CDR3 DNA: TGTGCCAGCAGTCGAGACTCCGGGACAGCTTTTGCCTATGGCTACACCTTC
D gene: .; clone size: .; J gene: TRBJ1-6; V gene: TRBV5-4; CDR3 protein: CASSLSFSYNSPLHF; CDR3 DNA: TGTGCCAGCAGCTTGAGCTTCTCCTATAATTCACCCCTCCACTTT
D gene: TRBD2; clone size: once; J gene: TRBJ2-4; V gene: TRBV28; CDR3 protein: CASRPSSGGPKNIQYF; CDR3 DNA: TGTGCCAGCAGGCCGTCTAGCGGGGGACCCAAAAACATTCAGTACTTC
D gene: .; clone size: .; J gene: TRBJ1-4; V gene: TRBV5-6; CDR3 protein: CASSLKGAGEKLFF; CDR3 DNA: TGTGCCAGCAGCTTGAAAGGCGCCGGGGAAAAACTGTTTTTT
D gene: TRBD2; clone size: .; J gene: TRBJ2-7; V gene: TRBV4-1; CDR3 protein: CASSQRRGGEIRSEQYF; CDR3 DNA: TGCGCCAGCAGCCAGAGACGCGGGGGAGAGATACGAAGTGAGCAGTACTTC
D gene: TRBD1; clone size: .; J gene: TRBJ1-3; V gene: TRBV9; CDR3 protein: CASSVGGTGVYGNTIYF; CDR3 DNA: TGTGCCAGCAGCGTAGGGGGGACAGGGGTGTACGGAAACACCATATATTTT
D gene: TRBD1; clone size: .; J gene: TRBJ1-6; V gene: TRBV9; CDR3 protein: CASSVATGKLNSPLHF; CDR3 DNA: TGTGCCAGCAGCGTGGCGACAGGGAAACTAAATTCACCCCTCCACTTT
D gene: .; clone size: .; J gene: TRBJ1-5; V gene: TRBV24-1; CDR3 protein: CATSDLQDNQPQHF; CDR3 DNA: TGTGCCACCAGTGATTTGCAGGACAATCAGCCCCAGCATTTT
D gene: TRBD1; clone size: few; J gene: TRBJ2-1; V gene: TRBV7-3; CDR3 protein: CASSTGTGGRNEQFF; CDR3 DNA: TGTGCCAGCAGCACCGGGACAGGGGGTCGAAATGAGCAGTTCTTC
D gene: .; clone size: .; J gene: TRBJ2-7; V gene: TRBV19; CDR3 protein: CASWWREQYF; CDR3 DNA: TGTGCCAGTTGGTGGAGGGAGCAGTACTTC
D gene: .; clone size: .; J gene: TRBJ1-3; V gene: TRBV9; CDR3 protein: CASSPQVGTQGNTIYF; CDR3 DNA: TGTGCCAGCAGCCCTCAAGTAGGGACACAGGGAAACACCATATATTTT
D gene: .; clone size: once; J gene: TRBJ1-6; V gene: TRBV6-1; CDR3 protein: CASSEAQGSYNSPLHF; CDR3 DNA: TGTGCCAGCAGTGAAGCCCAGGGGTCCTATAATTCACCCCTCCACTTT
D gene: .; clone size: .; J gene: TRBJ2-5; V gene: TRBV30; CDR3 protein: CAWSGRSQETQYF; CDR3 DNA: TGTGCCTGGAGTGGAAGGAGCCAAGAGACCCAGTACTTC
D gene: TRBD1; clone size: .; J gene: TRBJ2-4; V gene: TRBV6-5; CDR3 protein: CASSLDRGEGKNIQYF; CDR3 DNA: TGTGCCAGCAGTTTAGACAGGGGGGAGGGCAAAAACATTCAGTACTTC
D gene: .; clone size: .; J gene: TRBJ1-2; V gene: TRBV7-9; CDR3 protein: CASSFLDTGSYGYTF; CDR3 DNA: TGTGCCAGCAGCTTCCTGGATACCGGGAGCTATGGCTACACCTTC